This paragraph reports one T cell receptor (beta chain). No antigen is known for it. This sample stems from a study of shared clonotypes between healthy human individuals. Donors were Caucasian adults residing in Nashville, Tennessee, USA. This table comes from immunoSEQ multiplex PCR, and its TCRdb copy is limited to in-frame clones, with some not included. The top ten clones hold around 0.13% of a sample with about 2 million clones, 95% of them seen once. Findings of the study overall: Naive CD4 clonotypes were shared across several donors at approximately 5.3%. Tissue TCR repertoires likely differ from these blood-only repertoires.

The CDR3 covers 13 residues. CDR1 and CDR2 from the germline V gene are SGHNT and YYREEE (reference sequence). Trimming took 0 bases from V and 5 from J, leaving 9 bases between them. This receptor was taken from a man aged 18 to 29 in good health. The J gene is TRBJ2-7, the V gene TRBV5-4; D perhaps matches TRBD1 (5 bases). The source material was naive CD4+ T cells sorted from blood. Subset: CD45RA+ positively selected. The CDR3: CASSLVSRDEQYF. The CDR3 DNA is TGTGCCAGCAGCTTGGTAAGCAGGGACGAGCAGTACTTC.